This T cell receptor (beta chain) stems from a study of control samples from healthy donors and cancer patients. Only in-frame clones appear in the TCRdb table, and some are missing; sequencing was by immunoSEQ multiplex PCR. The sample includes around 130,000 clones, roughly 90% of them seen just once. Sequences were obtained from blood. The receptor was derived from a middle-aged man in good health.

The CDR3 is CATSDSGTGGVIQYF. Written as DNA, the CDR3 is TGTGCCACCAGTGATTCCGGGACAGGGGGCGTCATTCAGTACTTC. The chain uses TRBV24-1 and TRBJ2-4; 12 bases fit TRBD1. This CDR3 comprises 15 residues. The germline V gene has CDR1 KGHDR and CDR2 SFDVKD. V lost 2 bases to trimming and J lost 9 bases; unmatched junction nucleotides: 4.